The 22 T cell receptor beta chains in this list originate from one sample, sequenced in a study of T-cell reconstitution after alpha-beta-depleted transplantation in children. The authors prepared the TCRbeta library with unique molecular identifiers. TCRdb reprocessed the PCR reads via MiXCR and lists one record per CDR3 protein. The sample holds about 240,000 distinct CDR3 sequences, more than 10% seen once. The sample here was PBMCs from the stem cell graft donor, taken from the stem cell graft. These receptors all come from a human donor who donated a stem cell graft to a child with acute lymphoblastic leukemia.

Many counts were recorded for this clonotype. The chain has TRBV6-1 and TRBJ2-5; D is perhaps TRBD1 (6 bases). The V end was cut by 3 bases, the J end by 8 bases, with 16 bases between. The CDR3 is made up of 14 amino acids. Germline lookup yields CDR1 MNHNS and CDR2 SASEGT. The CDR3 is CASSDRIQGITQYF. The CDR3 DNA sequence: TGTGCCAGCAGTGATCGGATTCAGGGGATCACCCAGTACTTC.

This clonotype has at least ten counts. The chain joins TRBV5-5 to TRBJ2-1, with D tentatively TRBD2 (6 bases). Germline V gives CDR1 SGHKS, CDR2 YYEKEE (reference sequence). V lost 4 bases to trimming and J lost 12 bases, with 17 bases between them. The CDR3 spans 13 residues. The CDR3 is CASSNILGGVQFF. CDR3 DNA: TGTGCCAGCAGCAACATATTGGGGGGAGTGCAGTTCTTC. Full variable domain (missing parts from reference TRBV5-5 and TRBJ2-1): DAGVTQSPTHLIKTRGQQVTLRCSPISGHKSVSWYQQVLGQGPQFIFQYYEKEERGRGNFPDRFSARQFPNYSSELNVNALLLGDSALYLCASSNILGGVQFFGPGTRLTVL.

This clonotype was seen more than once but under ten times. The junction departs from the called germline gene at one end, perhaps through a read error. The chain recombines TRBV5-1 with TRBJ2-6; D could derive from TRBD1 or TRBD2 (5 bases each). Germline lookup yields CDR1 SGHRS and CDR2 YFSETQ. CDR3 length equals 18 residues. The CDR3 DNA follows: TGCGCCAGCAGCTTGGTAGGGGACGGTCTCTCTGGGGCCAACGGCCTGACTTTC. Translated: CASSLVGDGLSGANGLTF.

This clonotype occurred many times. This CDR3 is CASSLQGEGTGELFF. The CDR3 DNA is TGTGCCAGCAGTTTACAGGGCGAAGGCACCGGGGAGCTGTTTTTT. The chain links TRBV7-7 to TRBJ2-2; D might be TRBD1 (6 bases). V gave up 6 bases and J gave up 4 bases, with 15 bases separating them. The CDR3 has 15 amino acids. Germline values: CDR1 SSHAT, CDR2 FNYEAQ (reference sequence).

This clonotype came up many times. The chain recombines TRBV5-1 with TRBJ2-5, with TRBD2 identical over 14 bases. V was clipped by 0 bases and J by 2 bases; unmatched bases: 9. Germline assignment: CDR1 SGHRS and CDR2 YFSETQ. The CDR3 totals 19 residues. The CDR3 bases are TGCGCCAGCAGCTTGGGACTAGCGGGAGGGCCTCCATCTCAAGAGACCCAGTACTTC. Its translation is CASSLGLAGGPPSQETQYF.

This clonotype came up many times. V is TRBV29-1 and J is TRBJ2-7, with 7 bases that match TRBD2. The CDR3 is 13 amino acids. The junction had 11 bases not matched to a gene; V was cut back by 6 bases and J by 6 bases. The germline gives CDR1 SQVTM, CDR2 ANQGSEA. CDR3 DNA: TGCAGCGTACGAGCGGGACCGACGAGCGAGCAGTACTTC. This codes for CSVRAGPTSEQYF.

In this sample, this clonotype turned up a few times. V is TRBV5-1 and J is TRBJ2-7; no clear D. CDR3 length: 14 residues. With 0 bases removed from V and 6 bases from J, the gap between germline ends came to 13 bases. CDR1 and CDR2 from the germline V gene are SGHRS and YFSETQ. The chain's CDR3 is CASSLGDHSGEQYF. CDR3 bases: TGCGCCAGCAGCTTGGGGGATCACTCGGGCGAGCAGTACTTC.

This clonotype was picked up one time. V usage is TRBV18 and J usage is TRBJ1-4; D uncertain. Per germline, CDR1 KGHSH and CDR2 LQKENI. The CDR3 runs to 15 residues. Trimming stripped 5 bases from V and 2 bases from J, with 12 bases between. Here the CDR3 reads CASSSLGSTNEKLFF. The CDR3 bases are TGTGCCAGCTCATCGCTAGGATCGACTAATGAAAAACTGTTTTTT.

The table lists this clonotype with many counts. In nucleotides, the CDR3 is TGTGCCAGCACTCGAACGGGACAGGGGGCAGAAGAGCAGTACTTC. This translates into CASTRTGQGAEEQYF. V gene TRBV6-2 or TRBV6-3 combines with J gene TRBJ2-7; 12 nucleotides align to TRBD1. CDR3 size: 15 residues. Germline-derived CDR1 and CDR2 are MNHEY and SVGEGT. Trimming removed 7 bases from V and 7 bases from J; junction bases left unmatched: 11.

The chain joins TRBV4-3 to TRBJ2-7; D perhaps matches TRBD2 (6 bases). V shed 0 bases and J shed 6 bases, with 18 bases lying between them. The V gene's germline CDR1 is LGHNA and CDR2 YSLEER. This CDR3 has 16 amino acids. The CDR3 DNA reads as TGCGCCAGCAGCCAAGATTATGGGTGGGACTTCGGCGAGCAGTACTTC. Residues: CASSQDYGWDFGEQYF.

Regarding this clonotype: As the CDR3 is not closed by the conserved phenylalanine or tryptophan, this likely results from a read error. The rearrangement uses TRBV27 and TRBJ1-5; no clear D. This CDR3 spans 13 amino acids. Germline CDR1 is MNHEY and CDR2 is SMNVEV (reference sequence). Trimming shortened V by 3 bases and J by 1 base, and 4 bases separated the two germline ends. Here the CDR3 reads CASSFWSNQPQHL. In nucleotides, the CDR3 is TGTGCCAGCAGTTTTTGGAGCAATCAGCCCCAGCATTTA.

The V gene is TRBV20-1, the J gene TRBJ2-1; TRBD1 matches at 7 bases. With V trimmed by 5 bases and J by 1 base, 8 bases remained unmatched. This CDR3 has 15 residues. Germline CDR1 is DFQATT and CDR2 is SNEGSKA (reference sequence). The DNA for the CDR3 is TGCAGTGCTTCCGGGACAGCAAGATCCTACAATGAGCAGTTCTTC. Translated: CSASGTARSYNEQFF.

This clonotype has ten or more counts. The chain joins TRBV12-3 or TRBV12-4 to TRBJ1-5; TRBD1 aligns across 8 bases. After removal of 6 bases from V and 0 bases from J, the junction contained 10 bases not matched to a gene. The CDR3 loop spans 17 amino acids. This CDR3 reads CASSPGQAPYSNQPQHF. CDR3 in DNA: TGTGCCAGCAGCCCGGGACAGGCCCCTTATAGCAATCAGCCCCAGCATTTT.

This clonotype was observed a few times. The rearrangement joins TRBV25-1 to TRBJ2-3; D is possibly TRBD1 (5 bases). CDR3 length: 14 amino acids. Germline V gives CDR1 MGHDK, CDR2 SYGVNS. V dropped 6 bases and J dropped 2 bases, with 12 bases sitting between them. The CDR3 coding sequence is TGTGCCAGCAGAGACAGAGGAAACACAGATACGCAGTATTTT. Protein: CASRDRGNTDTQYF. The whole variable domain, remainder taken from reference TRBV25-1 and TRBJ2-3, is EADIYQTPRYLVIGTGKKITLECSQTMGHDKMYWYQQDPGMELHLIHYSYGVNSTEKGDLSSESTVSRIRTEHFPLTLESARPSHTSQYLCASRDRGNTDTQYFGPGTRLTVL.

This clonotype was recorded at least ten times. This chain connects TRBV4-2 to TRBJ2-3; TRBD2 aligns across 10 bases. Germline V gene data show CDR1 as LGHNA and CDR2 as YNFKEQ. V trimming: 0 bases; J trimming: 6 bases; junction bases outside the gene matches: 9. This CDR3 is built from 17 residues. The CDR3 sequence is CASSQEPQRGGGDTQYF. In DNA, the CDR3 is TGTGCCAGCAGCCAAGAGCCCCAGCGGGGGGGCGGTGATACGCAGTATTTT.

The sample holds many counts of this clonotype. The chain has TRBV18 and TRBJ1-1, with a possible D match to TRBD1 (5 bases). The V and J ends lost 3 bases and 2 bases respectively, with 10 bases between them. The germline gives CDR1 KGHSH, CDR2 LQKENI. This CDR3 is 14 amino acids long. CDR3 in DNA: TGTGCCAGCTCACCTACCACAGGAAACACTGAAGCTTTCTTT. It yields the protein CASSPTTGNTEAFF. Using reference TRBV18 and TRBJ1-1 for the parts outside the CDR3, the full variable domain is NAGVMQNPRHLVRRRGQEARLRCSPMKGHSHVYWYRQLPEEGLKFMVYLQKENIIDESGMPKERFSAEFPKEGPSILRIQQVVRGDSAAYFCASSPTTGNTEAFFGQGTRLTVV.

This clonotype was seen only once. The rearrangement links TRBV20-1 to TRBJ2-3; TRBD1 or TRBD2 may be the D gene (5 bases each). The CDR3 loop spans 11 amino acids. Germline V gene sequence: CDR1 DFQATT, CDR2 SNEGSKA (reference sequence). Trimming stripped 8 bases from V and 1 base from J, with 7 bases between. The CDR3 DNA reads as TGCAGTTCGGGGCGCACAGATACGCAGTATTTT. Translating gives CSSGRTDTQYF.

This clonotype appeared many times. The genes are TRBV7-9 and TRBJ2-7, with D possibly being TRBD2 (5 bases). CDR1 and CDR2 (germline): SEHNR, FQNEAQ (reference sequence). V gave up 5 bases and J gave up 7 bases, with 15 bases separating them. The CDR3 has 13 amino acids. The CDR3 protein is CASSRMKPGEQYF. The CDR3 region has the DNA TGTGCCAGCAGCCGCATGAAGCCGGGGGAGCAGTACTTC.

This clonotype was seen many times. This chain joins TRBV7-2 and TRBJ2-5; D remains unclear. This CDR3 is 15 amino acids long. CDR1 is SGHTA, CDR2 FQGNSA, per germline. V lost 5 bases and J 5 bases, leaving 18 bases between the germline ends. This CDR3 reads CASSLLGSGWETQYF. CDR3 sequence (DNA): TGTGCCAGCAGCCTCCTGGGGTCAGGTTGGGAGACCCAGTACTTC. Based on the CDR3 plus reference TRBV7-2 and TRBJ2-5, the full variable domain is GAGVSQSPSNKVTEKGKDVELRCDPISGHTALYWYRQSLGQGLEFLIYFQGNSAPDKSGLPSDRFSAERTGGSVSTLTIQRTQQEDSAVYLCASSLLGSGWETQYFGPGTRLLVL.

Ten or more counts support this clonotype. The chain employs TRBV15 and TRBJ2-1; D gene uncertain. In germline, CDR1 is LNHNV, CDR2 YYDKDF (reference sequence). The CDR3 spans 13 residues. The V end lost 1 base, the J end lost 8 bases, and 9 bases lay between the germline ends. The CDR3 nucleotides are TGTGCCACCAGCAGAGTGCAAAGTCATGAGCAGTTCTTC. Translated, it gives CATSRVQSHEQFF.

In its sample, this clonotype was seen many times. The chain carries TRBV7-2 and TRBJ1-1; D remains unclear. The CDR3 is 14 amino acids. Germline V CDR1 and CDR2: SGHTA, FQGNSA. V was clipped by 0 bases and J by 5 bases, with 10 bases between them. The CDR3 protein is CASSLASAGTEAFF. The CDR3 DNA follows: TGTGCCAGCAGCTTAGCGTCCGCGGGAACTGAAGCTTTCTTT.

This clonotype was counted ten times or more. This chain links TRBV5-1 with TRBJ1-5; D gene uncertain. The CDR3 is made up of 14 amino acids. Trimming cost V 4 bases and J 2 bases, with 10 bases left between them. Germline-derived CDR1 and CDR2 are SGHRS and YFSETQ. The chain's CDR3 is CASSVDGGNQPQHF. The CDR3 DNA reads TGCGCCAGCAGCGTAGACGGGGGCAATCAGCCCCAGCATTTT. The entire variable domain, with the rest obtained from reference TRBV5-1 and TRBJ1-5, is as follows: KAGVTQTPRYLIKTRGQQVTLSCSPISGHRSVSWYQQTPGQGLQFLFEYFSETQRNKGNFPGRFSGRQFSNSRSEMNVSTLELGDSALYLCASSVDGGNQPQHFGDGTRLSIL.